This T cell receptor beta chain was sequenced in a study of blood T cell repertoires in COVID-19. Whole-study context: T cells, B-cell-depleted T cells, or PBMCs supplied cDNA or gDNA.

Germline CDR1 is SEHNR and CDR2 is FQNEAQ (reference sequence). V lost 5 bases, J lost 3 bases, and 13 bases lay in between. This CDR3 region has 14 residues. Per the original data handling: Amplified reference gene primers provided the basis for estimating nucleated cell counts. The table came from immunoSEQ multiplex PCR; TCRdb's copy has only in-frame clones and leaves some out. D and trimming come from the DNA, and the V and J calls and clone size come from that table. The profile covers around 160,000 clones, with approximately 85% appearing a single time and around 8% taken by the ten largest. Seattle patients were enrolled during active infection and followed longitudinally.

The rearrangement uses TRBV7-9 and TRBJ1-2; possible D gene TRBD1, 6 bases. The TCR originated in a woman between 55 and 75 years old with COVID-19, enrolled during active disease. Sample: peripheral blood. In DNA form, the CDR3 reads TGTGCCAGCAGCATCCTACAGGGAGACTATGGCTACACCTTC. It codes for CASSILQGDYGYTF.